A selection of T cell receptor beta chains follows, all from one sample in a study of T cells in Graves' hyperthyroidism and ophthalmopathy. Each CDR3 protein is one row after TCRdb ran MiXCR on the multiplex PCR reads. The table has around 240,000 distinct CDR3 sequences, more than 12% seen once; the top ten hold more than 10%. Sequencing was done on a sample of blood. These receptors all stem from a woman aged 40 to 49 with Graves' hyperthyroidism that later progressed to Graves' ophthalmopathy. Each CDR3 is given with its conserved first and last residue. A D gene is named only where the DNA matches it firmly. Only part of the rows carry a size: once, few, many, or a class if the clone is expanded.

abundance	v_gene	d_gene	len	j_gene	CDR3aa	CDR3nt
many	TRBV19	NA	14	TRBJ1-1	CASSSIWANTEAFF	TGTGCCAGTAGTTCAATTTGGGCGAACACTGAAGCTTTCTTT
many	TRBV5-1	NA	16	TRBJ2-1	CASSLAWAVSYNEQFF	TGCGCCAGCAGCTTGGCGTGGGCGGTCTCCTACAATGAGCAGTTCTTC
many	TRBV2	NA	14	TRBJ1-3	CASRRQGTGNTIYF	TGTGCCAGCAGGAGGCAGGGGACTGGAAACACCATATATTTT
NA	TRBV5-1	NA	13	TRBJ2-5	CASSRSTTDGSYF	TGCGCCAGCAGCCGTTCTACCACGGACGGGTCGTACTTC
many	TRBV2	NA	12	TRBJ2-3	CASSRTADTQYF	TGTGCCAGCTCCAGGACCGCAGATACGCAGTATTTT
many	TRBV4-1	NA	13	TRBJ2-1	CASSQPRENEQFF	TGCGCCAGCAGCCAACCCAGGGAGAATGAGCAGTTCTTC
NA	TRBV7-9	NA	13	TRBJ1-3	CASSLAGANTIYF	TGTGCCAGCAGCTTAGCCGGAGCAAACACCATATATTTT
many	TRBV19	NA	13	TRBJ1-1	CASTWGLNTEAFF	TGTGCCAGTACATGGGGCTTGAACACTGAAGCTTTCTTT
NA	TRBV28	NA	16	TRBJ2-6	CASRVPTGIGANVLTF	TGTGCCAGCAGAGTTCCGACAGGTATTGGGGCCAACGTCCTGACTTTC
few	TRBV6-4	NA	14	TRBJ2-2	CASSVGRETGELFF	TGTGCCAGCAGTGTTGGTAGAGAGACCGGGGAGCTGTTTTTT
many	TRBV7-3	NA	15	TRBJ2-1	CASNPWPGEGSEQFF	TGTGCCAGCAACCCCTGGCCAGGGGAGGGGAGTGAGCAGTTCTTC
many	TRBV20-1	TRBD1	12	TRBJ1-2	CSARDDRAGYTF	TGCAGTGCTAGAGATGACAGGGCTGGCTACACCTTC
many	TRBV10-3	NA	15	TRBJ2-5	CAISEFGNRAETQYF	TGTGCCATCAGTGAATTCGGAAACAGGGCCGAGACCCAGTACTTC
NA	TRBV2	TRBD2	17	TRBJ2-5	CASSEAHRTSVKETQYF	TGTGCCAGCAGTGAAGCGCATCGGACTAGCGTTAAAGAGACCCAGTACTTC
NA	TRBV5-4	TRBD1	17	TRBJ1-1	CASSLGGVQGMNTEAFF	TGTGCCAGCAGCTTGGGGGGGGTACAGGGGATGAACACTGAAGCTTTCTTT
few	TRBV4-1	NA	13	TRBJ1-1	CASSYNLNTEAFF	TGCGCCAGCAGTTACAACTTGAACACTGAAGCTTTCTTT
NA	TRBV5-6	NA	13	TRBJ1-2	CASSLGRAPGYTF	TGTGCCAGCAGCTTGGGTAGGGCTCCTGGCTACACCTTC
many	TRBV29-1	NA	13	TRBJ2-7	CSVEYRPSYEQYF	TGCAGCGTTGAGTATAGGCCATCCTACGAGCAGTACTTC
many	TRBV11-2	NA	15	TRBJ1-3	CASSLGQGTTNTIYF	TGTGCCAGCAGCTTAGGGCAGGGTACCACGAACACCATATATTTT
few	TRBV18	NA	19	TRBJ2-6	CASSPLLTGHQSGANVLTF	TGTGCCAGCTCACCACTTCTGACGGGACACCAATCTGGGGCCAACGTCCTGACTTTC
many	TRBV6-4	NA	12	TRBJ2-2	CASRGTTGELFF	TGTGCCAGCAGGGGGACTACCGGGGAGCTGTTTTTT
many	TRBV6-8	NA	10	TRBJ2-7	CASSYRARYF	TGTGCCAGCAGTTACCGGGCGCGGTACTTC
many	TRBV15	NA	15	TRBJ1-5	CATSRDPDSNQPQHF	TGTGCCACCAGCAGAGATCCAGATAGCAATCAGCCCCAGCATTTT
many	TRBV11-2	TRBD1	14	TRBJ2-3	CASRPVGGPDTQYF	TGTGCCAGCAGGCCAGTAGGGGGCCCAGATACGCAGTATTTT
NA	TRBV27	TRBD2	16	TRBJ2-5	CASSLNLAGAGETQYF	TGTGCCAGCAGTTTAAACCTAGCGGGAGCCGGTGAGACCCAGTACTTC
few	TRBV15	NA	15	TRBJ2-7	CATSRERRSSYEQYF	TGTGCCACCAGCAGAGAGAGACGGAGCTCCTACGAGCAGTACTTC
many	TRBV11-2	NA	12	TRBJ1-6	CASQQGNSPLHF	TGTGCCAGCCAGCAGGGGAATTCACCCCTCCACTTT
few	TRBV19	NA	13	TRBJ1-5	CAKPDTCNQPQHF	TGTGCCAAACCGGACACTTGCAATCAGCCCCAGCATTTT
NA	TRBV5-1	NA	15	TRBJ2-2	CASSFHGGTVGELFF	TGCGCCAGCAGCTTTCACGGGGGTACAGTCGGGGAGCTGTTTTTT
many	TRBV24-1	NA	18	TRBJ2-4	CATSDPDRDSQAKNIQYF	TGTGCCACCAGTGACCCGGACCGAGACTCCCAAGCCAAAAACATTCAGTACTTC
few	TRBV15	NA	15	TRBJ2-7	CATSRELTSSDEQYF	TGTGCCACCAGCAGAGAGCTGACTAGTTCAGACGAGCAGTACTTC
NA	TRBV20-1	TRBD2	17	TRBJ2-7	CSARDWGSGRAAYEQYF	TGCAGTGCTAGAGATTGGGGTAGCGGGAGGGCCGCCTACGAGCAGTACTTC
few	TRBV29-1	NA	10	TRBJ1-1	CSVARGEAFF	TGCAGCGTTGCTCGCGGTGAAGCTTTCTTT
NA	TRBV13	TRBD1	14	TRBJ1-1	CASSGGTGGTEAFF	TGTGCCAGCAGCGGAGGGACAGGGGGTACTGAAGCTTTCTTT
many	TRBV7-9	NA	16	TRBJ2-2	CASSLDGRKNTGELFF	TGTGCCAGCAGCTTAGACGGCAGGAAGAACACCGGGGAACTGTTTTTT
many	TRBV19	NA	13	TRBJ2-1	CASSLWGVDEQFF	TGTGCCAGTAGTTTATGGGGTGTGGATGAGCAGTTCTTC
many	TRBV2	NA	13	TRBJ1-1	CASAEALIPEAFF	TGTGCCAGCGCGGAGGCTCTGATCCCTGAAGCTTTCTTT
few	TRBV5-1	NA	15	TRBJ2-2	CASSKHTTDTGELFF	TGCGCCAGCAGCAAACACACGACAGACACCGGGGAGCTGTTTTTT
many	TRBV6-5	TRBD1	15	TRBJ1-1	CASSYPTGGHAEAFF	TGTGCCAGCAGTTACCCGACAGGGGGACATGCTGAAGCTTTCTTT
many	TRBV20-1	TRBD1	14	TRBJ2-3	CSASLRGRADTQYF	TGCAGTGCTAGCCTCAGGGGGCGCGCAGATACGCAGTATTTT
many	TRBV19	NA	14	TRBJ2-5	CASNPTGYQETQYF	TGTGCCAGTAACCCTACAGGTTACCAAGAGACCCAGTACTTC
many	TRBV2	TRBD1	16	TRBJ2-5	CASSEFGTGNQETQYF	TGTGCCAGCAGTGAGTTCGGGACAGGGAACCAAGAGACCCAGTACTTC
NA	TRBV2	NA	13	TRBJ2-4	CASNRQAKNIQYF	TGTGCCAGCAACCGACAGGCCAAAAACATTCAGTACTTC
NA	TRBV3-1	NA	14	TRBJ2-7	CASSQGTHSYEQYF	TGTGCCAGCAGCCAGGGAACCCACTCCTACGAGCAGTACTTC
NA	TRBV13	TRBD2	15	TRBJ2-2	CASSVSGTNTGELFF	TGTGCCAGCAGCGTGAGCGGGACTAACACCGGGGAGCTGTTTTTT
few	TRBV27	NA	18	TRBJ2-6	CASSLYRGTPFGANVLTF	TGTGCCAGCAGTTTATATAGAGGGACCCCCTTTGGGGCCAACGTCCTGACTTTC
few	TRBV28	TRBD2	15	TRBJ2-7	CASSFSSGSPYEQYF	TGTGCCAGCAGTTTTTCTAGCGGGAGCCCCTACGAGCAGTACTTC
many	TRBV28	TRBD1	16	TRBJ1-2	CASSAPPGQGTGGYTF	TGTGCCAGCAGTGCTCCGCCGGGACAGGGGACGGGGGGCTACACCTTC
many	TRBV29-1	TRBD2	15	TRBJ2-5	CSVEDIAGGGETQYF	TGCAGCGTTGAAGATATAGCGGGAGGGGGGGAGACCCAGTACTTC
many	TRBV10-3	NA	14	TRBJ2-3	CATATDASTDTQYF	TGTGCCACCGCGACAGACGCTAGCACAGATACGCAGTATTTT
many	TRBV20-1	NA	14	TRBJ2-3	CSSLLGPLVDTQYF	TGCAGCTCCCTTTTGGGTCCATTAGTAGATACGCAGTATTTT
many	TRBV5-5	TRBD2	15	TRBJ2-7	CASSLVTSGYYEQYF	TGTGCCAGCAGCTTGGTAACTAGCGGATACTACGAGCAGTACTTC
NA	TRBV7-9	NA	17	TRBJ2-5	CASSLEAGARPQETQYF	TGTGCCAGCAGCTTAGAAGCAGGAGCGAGACCGCAAGAGACCCAGTACTTC
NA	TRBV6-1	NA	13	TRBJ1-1	CASTSDRNTEAFF	TGTGCCAGCACCTCCGACCGGAACACTGAAGCTTTCTTT
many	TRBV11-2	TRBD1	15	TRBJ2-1	CASSPTGGSYNEQFF	TGTGCCAGCAGCCCCACAGGGGGCTCCTACAATGAGCAGTTCTTC
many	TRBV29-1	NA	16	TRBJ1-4	CSANNQGGATNEKLFF	TGCAGCGCGAATAATCAAGGGGGGGCAACTAATGAAAAACTGTTTTTT
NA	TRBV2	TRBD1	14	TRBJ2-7	CASSRDRGAYEQYF	TGTGCCAGCAGTAGGGACAGGGGGGCCTACGAGCAGTACTTC
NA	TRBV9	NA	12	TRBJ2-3	CASSAQTDTQYF	TGTGCCAGCAGCGCCCAGACAGATACGCAGTATTTT
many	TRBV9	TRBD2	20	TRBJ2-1	CASSVGGGLAGGLSYNEQFF	TGTGCCAGCAGCGTAGGAGGGGGACTAGCGGGAGGTCTCTCCTACAATGAGCAGTTCTTC
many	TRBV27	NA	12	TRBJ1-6	CASRSGHLPLHF	TGTGCCAGCAGAAGCGGACACCTGCCCCTCCACTTT